This T cell receptor (beta chain) was found in a study of long-term antiretroviral therapy in people with HIV. Study overall: Specimens dating back about a decade before the 2015 immediate-ART recommendation are the oldest included. Study-level points and caveats: Repertoire composition at all time points was dominated by clones that had expanded before ART.

To note about this clone: The antigen remains unidentified.

With survey level as its setting, the immunoSEQ assay was v3.0. Repertoires were generated with immunoSEQ multiplex PCR, while TCRdb's copy carries only in-frame clones and drops some. Among about 12,000 clones listed, 83% were seen once. CDR3 length equals 17 residues. V trimming: 3 bases; J trimming: 2 bases; junction bases outside the gene matches: 9. Germline values: CDR1 KGHSH, CDR2 LQKENI. V and J are TRBV18 and TRBJ2-7; 11 nucleotides match TRBD2. The sample consisted of unsorted PBMCs, taken 3.4 years after starting antiretroviral therapy. The clonotype comes from a man in his forties with HIV. The CDR3 DNA follows: TGTGCCAGCTCACCCCTAGCGGGAGGACCTCTAACCTACGAGCAGTACTTC. It yields the protein CASSPLAGGPLTYEQYF.